Given below is one TCR beta chain in context. It has no known antigen specificity. No clone much larger than this one lies a single base away; base qualities are absent. Repertoires were sampled repeatedly over the course of chemoradiotherapy, so clonal expansion could be followed in the tumor microenvironment. The data stem from a study of chemoradiotherapy in HPV16-positive cancers (dated by TCRdb to 2022 to 2024). Turning to the overall study: Candidate HPV-specific T-cell clones and common TCR motifs were defined through functional T-cell assays on cells from two HPV16-positive patients. The candidate HPV-specific TCRs and motifs were subsequently tracked in TCR repertoires obtained from about 79 patients with HPV-related cancers. The study asked whether T-cell immunity against the HPV oncoproteins E6 and E7 changes during chemoradiotherapy and whether it affects survival. General study outcomes and caveats: Only two HPV16-positive patients were used to derive the functional definition of HPV-specific T cells, and the survival association was reported for HPV16-positive patients. In HPV16-positive patients, expansion of HPV-responsive T cells during chemoradiotherapy was associated with improved recurrence-free survival. Expansion of candidate HPV-specific clones and E7-related TCR motifs was observed in the tumor microenvironment during treatment, whereas no such expansion was observed for non-HPV-specific T cells.

Library generation was performed with the immunoSEQ multiplex PCR assay. Imported from immuneACCESS, the table was reduced by TCRdb to in-frame sequences with V and J called. These copies leave out some clones; in studies compared against another copy, an unresolved V gene accounts for under half, and the cause of the remainder is not known. The sample table contains around 40,000 clones; only one count was recorded for 65% to 80% of them. Roughly 5% of the sample is in the top ten clones. The germline V end is reduced by 4 bases and the J end by 4 bases; junction bases left unmatched: 8. The CDR3 starts with the cysteine, ends with the phenylalanine, and has 15 residues. Of all the DNA, just the CDR3 is kept, 45 bases in frame from base 1. CDR1 MDHEN and CDR2 SYDVKM were looked up in the germline V gene.

The clonotype originates from a human donor with HPV-associated anogenital cancer. This specimen consisted of blood, obtained from a patient who underwent chemoradiotherapy. The V gene is TRBV28 and the J gene is TRBJ1-2; TRBD1 matches 8 bases in the middle. At the DNA level, the sequence is TGTGCCAGCAGTTCTGGACAGGGACCATTCTATGGCTACACCTTC. Translated, it gives CASSSGQGPFYGYTF.